This T cell receptor (beta chain) was sequenced in a study of cytomegalovirus exposure and HLA in healthy donors. With regard to this clone: Its antigen remains unknown.

Primers: 60 Vbeta forward and 13 Jbeta reverse. Produced via immunoSEQ multiplex PCR; TCRdb's table is partial and in-frame only. This sample yields more than 90,000 clones, of which roughly 73% are seen a single time; 0.87% belongs to the top ten. Study findings and constraints: TCR beta V- and J-gene trimming, according to a later analysis, was linked to a missense DCLRE1C variant. A later look showed TCR association rates differing by HLA locus, highest for DRB1 and lowest for HLA-C. Reported performance of the classifier showed diagnosis of cytomegalovirus status with high specificity and sensitivity.

The specimen was PBMCs. This receptor was taken from a woman under 40 in good health and CMV-seronegative.

The CDR3 reads CASSSNRGGSYEQYF. CDR3 in DNA: TGTGCCAGCAGCTCTAACAGGGGGGGCTCCTACGAGCAGTACTTC. The chain employs TRBV11-2 and TRBJ2-7; D may be TRBD1 (8 bases). The V end was cut by 4 bases, the J end by 0 bases, with 13 bases between. CDR3 length: 15 amino acids. Germline V gene lookup returns CDR1 SGHAT and CDR2 FQNNGV.